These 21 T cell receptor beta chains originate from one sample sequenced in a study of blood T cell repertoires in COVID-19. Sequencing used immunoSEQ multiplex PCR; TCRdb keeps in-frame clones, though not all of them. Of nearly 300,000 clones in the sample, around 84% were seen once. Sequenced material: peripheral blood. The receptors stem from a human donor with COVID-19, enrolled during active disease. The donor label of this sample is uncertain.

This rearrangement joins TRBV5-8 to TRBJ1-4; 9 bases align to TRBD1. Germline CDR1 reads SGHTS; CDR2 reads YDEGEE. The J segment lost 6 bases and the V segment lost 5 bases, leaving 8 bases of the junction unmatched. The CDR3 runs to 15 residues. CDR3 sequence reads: CASRLTGTGHEKLFF. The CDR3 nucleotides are TGTGCCAGCAGACTGACCGGGACAGGGCATGAAAAACTGTTTTTT.

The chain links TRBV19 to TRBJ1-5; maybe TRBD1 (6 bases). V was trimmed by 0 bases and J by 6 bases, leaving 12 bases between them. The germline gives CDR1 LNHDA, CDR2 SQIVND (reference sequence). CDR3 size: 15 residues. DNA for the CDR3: TGTGCCAGTAGTATAGACAGGGAGGGGGGTCAGCCCCAGCATTTT. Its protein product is CASSIDREGGQPQHF.

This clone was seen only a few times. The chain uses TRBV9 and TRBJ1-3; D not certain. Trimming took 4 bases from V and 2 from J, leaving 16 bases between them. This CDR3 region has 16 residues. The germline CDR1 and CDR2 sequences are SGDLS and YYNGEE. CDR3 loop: CASSLSSGFPGNTIYF. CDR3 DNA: TGTGCCAGCAGCCTTAGTTCGGGGTTCCCTGGAAACACCATATATTTT.

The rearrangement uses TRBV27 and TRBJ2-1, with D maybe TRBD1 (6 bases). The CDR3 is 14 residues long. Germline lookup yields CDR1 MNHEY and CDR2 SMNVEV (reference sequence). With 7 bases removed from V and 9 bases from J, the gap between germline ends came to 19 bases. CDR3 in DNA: TGTGCCAGCACCCGGGACACAGCTTCGTTTGAGCAGTTCTTC. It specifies CASTRDTASFEQFF.

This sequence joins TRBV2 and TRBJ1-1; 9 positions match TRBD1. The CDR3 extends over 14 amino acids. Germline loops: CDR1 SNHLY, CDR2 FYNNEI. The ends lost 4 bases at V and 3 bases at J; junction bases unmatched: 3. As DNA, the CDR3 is TGTGCCAGCAGTGCCACAGGGGGCTACACTGAAGCTTTCTTT. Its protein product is CASSATGGYTEAFF. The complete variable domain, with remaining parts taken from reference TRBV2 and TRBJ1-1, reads EPEVTQTPSHQVTQMGQEVILRCVPISNHLYFYWYRQILGQKVEFLVSFYNNEISEKSEIFDDQFSVERPDGSNFTLKIRSTKLEDSAMYFCASSATGGYTEAFFGQGTRLTVV.

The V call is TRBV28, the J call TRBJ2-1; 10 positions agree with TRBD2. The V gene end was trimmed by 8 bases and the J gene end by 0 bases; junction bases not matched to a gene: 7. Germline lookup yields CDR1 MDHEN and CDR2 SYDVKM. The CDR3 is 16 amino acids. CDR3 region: CASLGLAASSYNEQFF. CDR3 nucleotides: TGTGCCAGCCTAGGACTAGCGGCAAGCTCCTACAATGAGCAGTTCTTC.

CDR3 bases: TGTGCCATCGGCCCTGAGACAGTTTACGAGCAGTACTTC. Its protein is CAIGPETVYEQYF. The chain has TRBV10-3 and TRBJ2-7; D is possibly TRBD1 (5 bases). The CDR3 sequence is 13 residues long. Germline V lookup: CDR1 ENHRY, CDR2 SYGVKD. V lost 8 bases and J 4 bases, leaving 15 bases between the germline ends.

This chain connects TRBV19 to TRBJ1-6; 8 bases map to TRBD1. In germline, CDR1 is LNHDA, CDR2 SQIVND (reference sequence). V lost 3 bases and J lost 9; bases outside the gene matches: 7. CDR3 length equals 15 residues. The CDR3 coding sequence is TGTGCCAGTAGTATTCGGCAGGGGGCAAGTTCACCCCTCCACTTT. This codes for CASSIRQGASSPLHF.

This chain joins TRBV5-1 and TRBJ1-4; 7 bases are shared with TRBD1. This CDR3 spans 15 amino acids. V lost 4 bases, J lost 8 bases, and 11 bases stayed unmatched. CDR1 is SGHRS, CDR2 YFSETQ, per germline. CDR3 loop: CASSRDRVEGEKLFF. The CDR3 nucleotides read TGCGCCAGCAGCCGAGACAGGGTGGAAGGAGAAAAACTGTTTTTT.

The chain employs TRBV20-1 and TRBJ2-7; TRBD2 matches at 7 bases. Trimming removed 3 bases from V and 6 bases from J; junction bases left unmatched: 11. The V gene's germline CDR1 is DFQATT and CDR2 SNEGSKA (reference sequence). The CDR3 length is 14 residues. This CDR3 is CSASSGGGRSEQYF. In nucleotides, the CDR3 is TGCAGTGCTAGTTCCGGGGGAGGGAGGTCCGAGCAGTACTTC.

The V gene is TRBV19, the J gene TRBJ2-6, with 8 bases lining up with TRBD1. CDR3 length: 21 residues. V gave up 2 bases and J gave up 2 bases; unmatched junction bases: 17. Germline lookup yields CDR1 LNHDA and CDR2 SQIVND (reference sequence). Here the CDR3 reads CASSIRFGLGTGLPGANVLTF. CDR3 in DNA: TGTGCCAGTAGTATAAGGTTTGGGCTCGGGACAGGTCTTCCTGGGGCCAACGTCCTGACTTTC.

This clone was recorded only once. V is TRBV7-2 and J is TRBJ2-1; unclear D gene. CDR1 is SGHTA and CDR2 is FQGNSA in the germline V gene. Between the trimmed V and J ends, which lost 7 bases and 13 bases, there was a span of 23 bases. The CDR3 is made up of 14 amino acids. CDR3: CASNIPGSVSAQFF. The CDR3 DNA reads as TGTGCCAGCAACATCCCCGGGTCGGTTAGTGCCCAGTTCTTC. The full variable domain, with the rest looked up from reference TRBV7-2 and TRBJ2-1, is GAGVSQSPSNKVTEKGKDVELRCDPISGHTALYWYRQSLGQGLEFLIYFQGNSAPDKSGLPSDRFSAERTGGSVSTLTIQRTQQEDSAVYLCASNIPGSVSAQFFGPGTRLTVL.

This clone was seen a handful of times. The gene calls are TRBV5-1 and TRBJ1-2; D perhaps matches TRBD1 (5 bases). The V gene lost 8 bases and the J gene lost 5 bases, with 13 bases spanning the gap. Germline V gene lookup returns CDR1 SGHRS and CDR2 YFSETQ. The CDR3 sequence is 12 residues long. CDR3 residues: CASTTGSYGYTF. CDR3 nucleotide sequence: TGCGCCAGTACCACAGGCTCATATGGCTACACCTTC.

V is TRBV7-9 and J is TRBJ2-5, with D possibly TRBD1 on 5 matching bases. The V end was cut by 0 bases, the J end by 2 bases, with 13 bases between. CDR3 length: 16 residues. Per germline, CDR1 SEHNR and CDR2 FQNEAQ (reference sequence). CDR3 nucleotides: TGTGCCAGCAGCTTAGCATGGCAGGGCAGACAAGAGACCCAGTACTTC. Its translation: CASSLAWQGRQETQYF.

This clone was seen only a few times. The CDR3 protein is CAWSKLAGTTDTQYF. As DNA, the CDR3 is TGTGCCTGGAGTAAACTAGCGGGAACCACAGATACGCAGTATTTT. The V call is TRBV30, the J call TRBJ2-3; the match to TRBD2 covers 10 bases. This CDR3 has 15 amino acids. The V gene end was trimmed by 2 bases and the J gene end by 2 bases; junction bases not matched to a gene: 4. From germline, CDR1 is GTSNPN and CDR2 SVGIG (reference sequence).

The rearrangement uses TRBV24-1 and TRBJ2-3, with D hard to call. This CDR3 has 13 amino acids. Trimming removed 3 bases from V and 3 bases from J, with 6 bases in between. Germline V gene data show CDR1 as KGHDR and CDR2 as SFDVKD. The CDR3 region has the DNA TGTGCCACCAGTGATCCCGGGACAGATACGCAGTATTTT. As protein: CATSDPGTDTQYF.

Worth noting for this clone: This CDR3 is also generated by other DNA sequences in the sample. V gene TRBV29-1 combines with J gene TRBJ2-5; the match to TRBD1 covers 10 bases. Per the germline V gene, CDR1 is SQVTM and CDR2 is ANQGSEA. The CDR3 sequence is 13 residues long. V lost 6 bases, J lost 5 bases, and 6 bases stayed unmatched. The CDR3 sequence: CSVSTGGGETQYF. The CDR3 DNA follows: TGCAGCGTGTCGACAGGGGGCGGGGAGACCCAGTACTTC.

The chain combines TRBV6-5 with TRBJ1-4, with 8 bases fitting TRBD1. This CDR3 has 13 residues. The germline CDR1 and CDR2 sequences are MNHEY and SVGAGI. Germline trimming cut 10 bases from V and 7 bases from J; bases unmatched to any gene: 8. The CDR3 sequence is CATNRGASEKLFF. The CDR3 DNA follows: TGTGCCACAAACAGGGGGGCGAGTGAAAAACTGTTTTTT.

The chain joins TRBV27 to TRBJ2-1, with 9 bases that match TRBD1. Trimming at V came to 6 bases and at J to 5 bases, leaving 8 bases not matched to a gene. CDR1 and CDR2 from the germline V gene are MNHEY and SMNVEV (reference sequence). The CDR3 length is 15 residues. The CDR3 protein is CASRPGTGNNNEQFF. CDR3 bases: TGTGCCAGCAGGCCCGGGACAGGGAACAACAATGAGCAGTTCTTC.

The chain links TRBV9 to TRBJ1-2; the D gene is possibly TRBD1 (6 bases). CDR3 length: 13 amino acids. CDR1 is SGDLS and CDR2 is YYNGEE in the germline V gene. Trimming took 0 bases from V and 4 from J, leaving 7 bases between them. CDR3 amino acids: CASSVEGGYGYTF. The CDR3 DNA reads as TGTGCCAGCAGCGTAGAAGGGGGCTATGGCTACACCTTC.

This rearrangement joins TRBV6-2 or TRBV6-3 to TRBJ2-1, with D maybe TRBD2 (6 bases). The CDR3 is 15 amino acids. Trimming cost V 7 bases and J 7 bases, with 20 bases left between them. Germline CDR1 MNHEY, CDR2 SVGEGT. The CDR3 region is CASTPAGWGRNEQFF. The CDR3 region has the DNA TGTGCCAGCACCCCAGCGGGTTGGGGTAGGAATGAGCAGTTCTTC.